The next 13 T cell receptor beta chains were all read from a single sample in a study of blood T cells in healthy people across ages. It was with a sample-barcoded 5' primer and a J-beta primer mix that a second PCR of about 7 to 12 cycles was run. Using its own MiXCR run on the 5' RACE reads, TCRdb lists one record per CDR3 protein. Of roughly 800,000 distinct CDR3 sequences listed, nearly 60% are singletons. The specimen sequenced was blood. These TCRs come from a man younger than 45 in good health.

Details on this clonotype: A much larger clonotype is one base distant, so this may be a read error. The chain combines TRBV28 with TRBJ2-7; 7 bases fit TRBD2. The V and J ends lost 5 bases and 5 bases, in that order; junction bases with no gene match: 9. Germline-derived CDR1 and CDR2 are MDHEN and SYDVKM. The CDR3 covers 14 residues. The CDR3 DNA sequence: TGTGCCAGCAGTCGGGGGGAGGGCATCGACGAGCAGTACTTC. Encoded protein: CASSRGEGIDEQYF.

Here the CDR3 DNA reads TGTGCCAGCAAGGGCGGGATAGGAGATACGCAGTATTTT. Its protein is CASKGGIGDTQYF. This chain connects TRBV28 to TRBJ2-3, with D maybe TRBD2 (6 bases). The germline V and J ends were trimmed by 7 bases and 5 bases, with 13 bases remaining between them. CDR1 and CDR2 (germline): MDHEN, SYDVKM. This CDR3 spans 13 amino acids.

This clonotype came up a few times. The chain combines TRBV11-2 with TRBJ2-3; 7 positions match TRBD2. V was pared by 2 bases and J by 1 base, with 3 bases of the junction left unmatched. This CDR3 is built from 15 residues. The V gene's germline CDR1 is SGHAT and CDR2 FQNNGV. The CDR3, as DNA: TGTGCCAGCAGCTTAACTAGCGTGGGCACAGATACGCAGTATTTT. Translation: CASSLTSVGTDTQYF.

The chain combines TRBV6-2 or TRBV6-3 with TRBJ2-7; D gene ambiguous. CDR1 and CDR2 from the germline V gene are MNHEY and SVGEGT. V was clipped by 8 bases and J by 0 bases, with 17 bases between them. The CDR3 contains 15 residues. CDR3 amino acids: CASGKGRISSYEQYF. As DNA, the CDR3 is TGTGCCAGCGGTAAAGGACGGATTAGCTCCTACGAGCAGTACTTC.

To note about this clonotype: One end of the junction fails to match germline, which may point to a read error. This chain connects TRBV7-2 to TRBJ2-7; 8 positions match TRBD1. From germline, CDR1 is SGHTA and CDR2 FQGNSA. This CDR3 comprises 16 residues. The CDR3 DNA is TGTGCCAGCAGCTCTCAAACAGGGGGACACTCCTACGAGCTGTACTTC. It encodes CASSSQTGGHSYELYF.

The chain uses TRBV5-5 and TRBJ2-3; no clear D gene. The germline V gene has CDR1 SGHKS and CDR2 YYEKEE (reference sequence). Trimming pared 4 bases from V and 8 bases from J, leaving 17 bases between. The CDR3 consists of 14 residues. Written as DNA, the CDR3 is TGTGCCAGCAGCCCCGAATTTACGAAGAGTACGCAGTATTTT. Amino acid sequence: CASSPEFTKSTQYF.

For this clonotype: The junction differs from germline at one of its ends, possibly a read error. In DNA form, the CDR3 reads TGTGCCAGCAGCTTACAAGACAGCTCAGATAAGCAGTATTTT. This codes for CASSLQDSSDKQYF. This chain connects TRBV7-2 to TRBJ2-3, with D maybe TRBD1 (5 bases). Germline values: CDR1 SGHTA, CDR2 FQGNSA. This CDR3 is 14 amino acids long.

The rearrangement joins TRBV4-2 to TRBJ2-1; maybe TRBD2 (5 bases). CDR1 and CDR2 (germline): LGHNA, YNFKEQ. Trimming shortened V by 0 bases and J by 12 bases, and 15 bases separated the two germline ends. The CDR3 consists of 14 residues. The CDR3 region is CASSQDERIPGQFF. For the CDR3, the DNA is TGTGCCAGCAGCCAAGATGAGCGGATACCAGGGCAGTTCTTC.

The CDR3 loop reads CASSDPNAANYGYTF. CDR3 DNA sequence: TGTGCCAGCAGTGACCCTAACGCAGCTAACTATGGCTACACCTTC. This chain links TRBV12-3 or TRBV12-4 with TRBJ1-2; D is unclear. CDR3 length: 15 amino acids. Trimming took 5 bases from V and 0 from J, leaving 13 bases between them.

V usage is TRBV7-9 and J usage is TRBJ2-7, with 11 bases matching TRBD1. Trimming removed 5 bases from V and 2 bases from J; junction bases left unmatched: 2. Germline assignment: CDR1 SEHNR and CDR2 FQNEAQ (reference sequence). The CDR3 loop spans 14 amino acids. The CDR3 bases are TGTGCCAGCAGCATGGGACAGGGGGCCTACGAGCAGTACTTC. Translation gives CASSMGQGAYEQYF.

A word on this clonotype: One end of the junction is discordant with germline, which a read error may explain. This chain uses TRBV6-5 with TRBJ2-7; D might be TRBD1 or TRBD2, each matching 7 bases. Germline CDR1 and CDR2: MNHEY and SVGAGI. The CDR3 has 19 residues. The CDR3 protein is CAGSYSSIQGRGSSYEQYF. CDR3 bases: TGTGCCGGCAGTTACTCGTCGATACAGGGGAGGGGAAGCTCCTACGAGCAGTACTTC.

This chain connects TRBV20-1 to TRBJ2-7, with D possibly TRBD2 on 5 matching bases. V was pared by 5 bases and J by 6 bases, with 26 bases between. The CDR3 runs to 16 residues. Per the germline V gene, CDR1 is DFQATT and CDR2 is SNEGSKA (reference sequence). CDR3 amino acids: CSAPENGGLSFSEQYF. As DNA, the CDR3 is TGCAGTGCTCCAGAGAATGGAGGCCTATCTTTCTCCGAGCAGTACTTC.

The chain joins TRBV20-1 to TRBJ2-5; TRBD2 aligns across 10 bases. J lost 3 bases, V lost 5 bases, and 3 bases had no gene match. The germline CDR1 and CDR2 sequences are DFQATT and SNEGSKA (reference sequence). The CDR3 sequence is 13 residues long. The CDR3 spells CSAGLAAKETQYF. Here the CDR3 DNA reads TGCAGTGCTGGACTAGCGGCTAAAGAGACCCAGTACTTC.